Each of the 30 T cell receptor beta chains below was sequenced from the same sample in a study of PD-1 blockade in classical Hodgkin lymphoma. Assay: immunoSEQ multiplex PCR; the TCRdb copy retains only in-frame clones and omits some. The sample includes under 60,000 clones, about 89% of them seen just once. As for time point: cycle 4 day 1 (C4D1), after 5 to 7 weeks of nivolumab. Every patient had relapsed following autologous stem cell transplantation, and cohorts differed in brentuximab vedotin exposure. The specimen comprised peripheral blood mononuclear cells (PBMCs), sampled before the fourth cycle of nivolumab. The receptors here all came from a human donor with classical Hodgkin lymphoma.

A few counts support this clone. J is TRBJ2-6 and V is TRBV19; D may be TRBD1 (6 bases). The CDR3 covers 18 residues. V was trimmed by 3 bases and J by 0 bases, leaving 15 bases between them. The germline gives CDR1 LNHDA, CDR2 SQIVND (reference sequence). CDR3 DNA: TGTGCCAGTAGTATTGGAGGCAGGGGTTCCTCTGGGGCCAACGTCCTGACTTTC. Translating gives CASSIGGRGSSGANVLTF.

The CDR3 DNA reads as TGTGCCAGCAGCTTGCAAATGAACACTGAAGCTTTCTTT. Translating it yields CASSLQMNTEAFF. The chain joins TRBV5-4 to TRBJ1-1; D unresolved. Germline CDR1 and CDR2: SGHNT and YYREEE (reference sequence). Trimming left V 1 base short and J 0 bases short, with 4 bases between. This CDR3 is built from 13 residues.

V and J are TRBV5-6 and TRBJ2-1; D is perhaps TRBD2 (6 bases). This CDR3 comprises 14 residues. The V gene's germline CDR1 is SGHDT and CDR2 YYEEEE. Trimming pared 2 bases from V and 7 bases from J, leaving 13 bases between. As DNA, the CDR3 is TGTGCCAGCAGCTTTATAGCGGATCCTAATGAGCAGTTCTTC. Amino acids: CASSFIADPNEQFF.

The V call is TRBV19, the J call TRBJ1-5; 10 bases agree with TRBD1. Trimming cost V 3 bases and J 15 bases; bases outside gene matches: 5. The germline V gene encodes CDR1 LNHDA and CDR2 SQIVND (reference sequence). The CDR3 extends over 12 amino acids. CDR3 loop: CASSIGTGDGHF. CDR3 nucleotides: TGTGCCAGTAGTATTGGGACAGGGGACGGGCATTTT. Full variable domain (missing parts from reference TRBV19 and TRBJ1-5): DGGITQSPKYLFRKEGQNVTLSCEQNLNHDAMYWYRQDPGQGLRLIYYSQIVNDFQKGDIAEGYSVSREKKESFPLTVTSAQKNPTAFYLCASSIGTGDGHFGDGTRLSIL.

The CDR3 nucleotides are TGTGCCAGCAGTAACAGCTCTACCGGGGAGCTGTTTTTT. It encodes CASSNSSTGELFF. This chain links TRBV27 with TRBJ2-2; D is unresolved. In germline, CDR1 is MNHEY, CDR2 SMNVEV (reference sequence). The CDR3 loop spans 13 amino acids. Trimming removed 5 bases at V and 5 bases at J, with 9 bases between.

The CDR3 protein is CASSLWPGNTEAFF. CDR3 coding DNA: TGCGCCAGCAGCCTGTGGCCAGGCAACACTGAAGCTTTCTTT. V and J are TRBV5-1 and TRBJ1-1; D is undetermined. The CDR3 has 14 amino acids. Trimming left V 4 bases short and J 2 bases short, with 12 bases between. Per the germline V gene, CDR1 is SGHRS and CDR2 is YFSETQ.

Only a few counts were recorded for this clone. The rearrangement links TRBV9 to TRBJ2-1; TRBD2 matches 7 bases. The CDR3 has 15 residues. J gave up 7 bases and V 6 bases, and 13 bases lay outside the gene matches. In germline, CDR1 is SGDLS, CDR2 YYNGEE. The CDR3 loop reads CASTRSRRESNEQFF. DNA of the CDR3: TGTGCCAGCACCCGGAGTCGGCGGGAGAGTAATGAGCAGTTCTTC.

This clone was observed once. This sample includes further DNA sequences coding for the same CDR3. The CDR3: CASSFTSGREETQYF. The CDR3, as DNA: TGTGCCAGCAGTTTTACTAGCGGGAGGGAAGAGACCCAGTACTTC. The genes are TRBV27 and TRBJ2-5, with 13 bases matching TRBD2. This CDR3 has 15 amino acids. Germline-derived CDR1 and CDR2 are MNHEY and SMNVEV (reference sequence). Unmatched junction bases numbered 1, after V lost 3 bases and J lost 3 bases.

The chain joins TRBV9 to TRBJ2-1; 7 nucleotides align to TRBD1. V shed 4 bases, J shed 8 bases, and the junction held 9 bases outside the gene matches. CDR3 length equals 14 residues. CDR1 is SGDLS and CDR2 is YYNGEE in the germline V gene. The CDR3 loop reads CASSPWDSSDEQFF. In DNA, the CDR3 is TGTGCCAGCAGCCCTTGGGACAGCTCTGATGAGCAGTTCTTC.

The genes are TRBV27 and TRBJ2-7; D is perhaps TRBD1 (6 bases). Germline lookup yields CDR1 MNHEY and CDR2 SMNVEV (reference sequence). Trimming took off 0 bases at V and 6 bases at J, with 12 bases between the two ends. The CDR3 runs to 14 residues. The DNA of the CDR3 is TGTGCCAGCAGTTTATCGTGGGGGCCAGGCGAGCAGTACTTC. Protein sequence: CASSLSWGPGEQYF.

The gene calls are TRBV5-6 and TRBJ2-7, with a weak D call TRBD1 (5 bases). The germline V gene encodes CDR1 SGHDT and CDR2 YYEEEE. The V end lost 0 bases, the J end lost 3 bases, and 7 bases lay between the germline ends. The CDR3 has 13 amino acids. CDR3 residues: CASSLDGHYEQYF. CDR3 coding DNA: TGTGCCAGCAGCTTGGACGGACACTACGAGCAGTACTTC. The complete variable domain, with remaining parts taken from reference TRBV5-6 and TRBJ2-7, reads DAGVTQSPTHLIKTRGQQVTLRCSPKSGHDTVSWYQQALGQGPQFIFQYYEEEERQRGNFPDRFSGHQFPNYSSELNVNALLLGDSALYLCASSLDGHYEQYFGPGTRLTVT.

The rearrangement links TRBV25-1 to TRBJ1-4; no clear D. Between the trimmed V and J ends, which lost 4 bases and 10 bases, there was a span of 10 bases. This CDR3 region has 12 residues. CDR1 and CDR2 from the germline V gene are MGHDK and SYGVNS. The CDR3 DNA reads TGTGCCAGCAGTGGAACGAAGGGAAAACTGTTTTTT. This translates into CASSGTKGKLFF.

The gene calls are TRBV10-3 and TRBJ2-7; D possibly corresponds to TRBD1 (5 bases). Trimming cost V 0 bases and J 7 bases, with 16 bases left between them. The CDR3 extends over 15 amino acids. Per the germline V gene, CDR1 is ENHRY and CDR2 is SYGVKD. The CDR3 DNA follows: TGTGCCATCAGTGAGTCGGGTAGGGGAAGCACAGAGCAGTACTTC. Its protein product is CAISESGRGSTEQYF.

The V gene is TRBV13, the J gene TRBJ2-3; tentative D call: TRBD2 (6 bases). CDR3 length: 18 amino acids. Trimming removed 1 base from V and 0 bases from J, with 17 bases in between. Germline V CDR1 and CDR2: PRHDT, FYEKMQ (reference sequence). The CDR3 reads CASSLVIGRRTSTDTQYF. The CDR3 nucleotides read TGTGCCAGCAGCTTAGTCATCGGGAGACGCACTAGCACAGATACGCAGTATTTT.

The CDR3 is CASSTRGEETQYF. As DNA, the CDR3 is TGTGCCAGCAGTACTAGGGGCGAAGAGACCCAGTACTTC. This chain joins TRBV28 and TRBJ2-5, with D perhaps being TRBD1 or TRBD2 (5 bases each). Per the germline V gene, CDR1 is MDHEN and CDR2 is SYDVKM. Deletions cut 5 bases from V and 3 bases from J, with 10 bases between. There are 13 residues in the CDR3.

V usage is TRBV9 and J usage is TRBJ2-3; D remains ambiguous. CDR1 and CDR2 (germline): SGDLS, YYNGEE. The CDR3 is 12 amino acids. The V end was cut by 0 bases, the J end by 5 bases, with 4 bases between. The CDR3 loop reads CASSVGQDTQYF. The CDR3 DNA is TGTGCCAGCAGCGTAGGACAAGATACGCAGTATTTT.

The rearrangement links TRBV5-4 to TRBJ2-7; 7 bases map to TRBD1. J lost 3 bases, V lost 3 bases, and 6 bases had no gene match. Germline-derived CDR1 and CDR2 are SGHNT and YYREEE (reference sequence). The CDR3 has 14 residues. Written as DNA, the CDR3 is TGTGCCAGCAGCTCCGGGACAGCGAACTACGAGCAGTACTTC. It is translated as CASSSGTANYEQYF.

The chain employs TRBV6-6 and TRBJ1-5; perhaps TRBD1 as D (6 bases). Germline CDR1 is MNHNY and CDR2 is SVGAGI (reference sequence). The CDR3 is 16 amino acids. The V and J ends lost 0 bases and 3 bases respectively, with 12 bases between them. The CDR3 sequence is CASSYSTGAANQPQHF. CDR3 DNA sequence: TGTGCCAGCAGTTACTCGACGGGGGCGGCCAATCAGCCCCAGCATTTT.

This chain links TRBV2 with TRBJ2-7, with 11 bases aligning to TRBD2. The germline V gene encodes CDR1 SNHLY and CDR2 FYNNEI. Trimming removed 6 bases from V and 6 bases from J; junction bases left unmatched: 10. This CDR3 is built from 15 residues. The CDR3 nucleotides are TGTGCCAGCAGGGGAACCCCTAGCGGGGGGCGCGAGCAGTACTTC. Amino acids: CASRGTPSGGREQYF.

The chain is built from TRBV9 and TRBJ2-5; 8 bases map to TRBD2. V lost 0 bases, J lost 4 bases, and 5 bases stayed unmatched. This CDR3 spans 15 amino acids. Germline values: CDR1 SGDLS, CDR2 YYNGEE. This chain's CDR3 is CASSVDGTRTETQYF. CDR3 coding DNA: TGTGCCAGCAGCGTAGATGGGACTAGAACAGAGACCCAGTACTTC.

This sequence joins TRBV2 and TRBJ2-7; 8 bases match TRBD1. CDR3 length: 16 amino acids. Looked up from germline, CDR1 is SNHLY and CDR2 is FYNNEI. Trimming cost V 7 bases and J 0 bases; bases outside gene matches: 11. The CDR3 region is CASTGFSGGISYEQYF. The CDR3 region has the DNA TGTGCCAGCACGGGATTTTCAGGGGGCATCTCCTACGAGCAGTACTTC.

This chain uses TRBV14 with TRBJ1-6; possibly TRBD1 for D (6 bases). Trimming left V 1 base short and J 7 bases short, with 11 bases between. Germline V CDR1 and CDR2: SGHDN, FVKESK. This CDR3 has 15 amino acids. The CDR3 region is CASSQVAGVNSPLHF. CDR3 in DNA: TGTGCCAGCAGCCAAGTGGCAGGGGTAAATTCACCCCTCCACTTT.

V gene TRBV9 combines with J gene TRBJ2-1; possibly TRBD2 for D (7 bases). Germline V gene data show CDR1 as SGDLS and CDR2 as YYNGEE. With 0 bases removed from V and 5 bases from J, the gap between germline ends came to 15 bases. This CDR3 is 16 amino acids long. As DNA, the CDR3 is TGTGCCAGCAGCGTAGCGATCGGGGGGCATGACAATGAGCAGTTCTTC. It codes for CASSVAIGGHDNEQFF.

This chain connects TRBV9 to TRBJ2-7, with D perhaps TRBD2 (5 bases). Trimming removed 5 bases at V and 2 bases at J, with 14 bases between. Germline CDR1 is SGDLS and CDR2 is YYNGEE. This CDR3 has 14 residues. CDR3: CASSGGLNTYEQYF. In DNA form, the CDR3 reads TGTGCCAGCAGTGGTGGACTGAACACCTACGAGCAGTACTTC. The variable domain in full, with the rest retrieved from reference TRBV9 and TRBJ2-7, is DSGVTQTPKHLITATGQRVTLRCSPRSGDLSVYWYQQSLDQGLQFLIQYYNGEERAKGNILERFSAQQFPDLHSELNLSSLELGDSALYFCASSGGLNTYEQYFGPGTRLTVT.

This chain connects TRBV6-5 to TRBJ1-3; no definite D call. From germline, CDR1 is MNHEY and CDR2 SVGAGI. Trimming pared 5 bases from V and 2 bases from J, leaving 10 bases between. The CDR3 spans 14 residues. The CDR3 loop reads CASSPTLAGNTIYF. CDR3 sequence (DNA): TGTGCCAGCAGTCCCACGCTGGCTGGAAACACCATATATTTT.

The V gene is TRBV28, the J gene TRBJ1-2, with TRBD1 matching over 7 bases. CDR1 is MDHEN, CDR2 SYDVKM, per germline. The CDR3 is 14 residues long. After removal of 5 bases from V and 8 bases from J, the junction contained 11 bases not matched to a gene. In DNA, the CDR3 is TGTGCCAGCAGTACGATGACAGGGAAGGAGGGCTACACCTTC. It yields the protein CASSTMTGKEGYTF.

The chain carries TRBV20-1 and TRBJ2-7; a possible D gene is TRBD1 (5 bases). The ends were cut back, 3 bases at V and 6 bases at J, with 9 bases in the middle. The germline gives CDR1 DFQATT, CDR2 SNEGSKA (reference sequence). There are 11 residues in the CDR3. The CDR3 here is CSASTGSEQYF. Written as DNA, the CDR3 is TGCAGTGCTAGCACAGGTTCCGAGCAGTACTTC.

V usage is TRBV10-3 and J usage is TRBJ2-2; D gene unclear. The CDR3 length is 14 residues. The V gene lost 7 bases and the J gene lost 3 bases, with 12 bases spanning the gap. Germline loops: CDR1 ENHRY, CDR2 SYGVKD. The DNA of the CDR3 is TGTGCCATCAAGGGCGATGGGGACACCGGGGAGCTGTTTTTT. Translation: CAIKGDGDTGELFF.

The chain is built from TRBV9 and TRBJ1-5; D uncertain. Looked up from germline, CDR1 is SGDLS and CDR2 is YYNGEE. This CDR3 is 13 amino acids long. V gave up 3 bases and J gave up 3 bases, with 7 bases separating them. The CDR3 DNA reads TGTGCCAGCAGCGCCGGTCCCAATCAGCCCCAGCATTTT. This sequence encodes CASSAGPNQPQHF.

This clone is medium-sized in the sample. The gene calls are TRBV4-3 and TRBJ2-3; tentatively, D is TRBD1 or TRBD2 (5 bases each). CDR3 size: 16 residues. In germline, CDR1 is LGHNA, CDR2 YSLEER. Trimming cost V 0 bases and J 1 base, with 11 bases left between them. CDR3 region: CASSQELQGGTDTQYF. CDR3 nucleotides: TGCGCCAGCAGCCAAGAACTCCAGGGAGGCACAGATACGCAGTATTTT.